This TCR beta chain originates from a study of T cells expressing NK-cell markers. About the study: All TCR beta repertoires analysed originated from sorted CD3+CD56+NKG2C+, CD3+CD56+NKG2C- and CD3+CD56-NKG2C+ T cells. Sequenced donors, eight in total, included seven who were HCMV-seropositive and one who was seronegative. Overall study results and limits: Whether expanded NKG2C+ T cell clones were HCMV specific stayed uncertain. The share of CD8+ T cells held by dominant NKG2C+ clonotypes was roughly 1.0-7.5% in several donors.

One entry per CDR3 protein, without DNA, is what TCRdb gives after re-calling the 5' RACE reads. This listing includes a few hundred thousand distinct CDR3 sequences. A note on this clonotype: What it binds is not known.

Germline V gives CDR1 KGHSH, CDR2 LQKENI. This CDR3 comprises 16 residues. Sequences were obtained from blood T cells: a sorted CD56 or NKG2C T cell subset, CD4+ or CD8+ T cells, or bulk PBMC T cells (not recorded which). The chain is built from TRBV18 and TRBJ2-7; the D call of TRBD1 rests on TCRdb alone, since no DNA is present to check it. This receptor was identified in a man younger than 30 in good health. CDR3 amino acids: CASSPLRAYSTYEQYF. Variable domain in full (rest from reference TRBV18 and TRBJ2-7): NAGVMQNPRHLVRRRGQEARLRCSPMKGHSHVYWYRQLPEEGLKFMVYLQKENIIDESGMPKERFSAEFPKEGPSILRIQQVVRGDSAAYFCASSPLRAYSTYEQYFGPGTRLTVT.